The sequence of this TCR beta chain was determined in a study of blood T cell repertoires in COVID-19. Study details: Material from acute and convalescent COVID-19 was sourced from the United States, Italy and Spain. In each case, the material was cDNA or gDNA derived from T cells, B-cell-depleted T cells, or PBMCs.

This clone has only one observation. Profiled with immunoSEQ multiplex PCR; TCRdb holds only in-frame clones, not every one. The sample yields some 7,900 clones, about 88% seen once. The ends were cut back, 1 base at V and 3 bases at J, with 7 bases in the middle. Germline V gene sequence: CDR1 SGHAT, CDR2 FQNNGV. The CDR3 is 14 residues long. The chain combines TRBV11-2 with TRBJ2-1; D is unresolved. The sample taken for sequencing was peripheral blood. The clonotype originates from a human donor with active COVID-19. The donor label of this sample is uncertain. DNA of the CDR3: TGTGCCAGCAGCTTAGCGGGTAACTACAATGAGCAGTTCTTC. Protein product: CASSLAGNYNEQFF.